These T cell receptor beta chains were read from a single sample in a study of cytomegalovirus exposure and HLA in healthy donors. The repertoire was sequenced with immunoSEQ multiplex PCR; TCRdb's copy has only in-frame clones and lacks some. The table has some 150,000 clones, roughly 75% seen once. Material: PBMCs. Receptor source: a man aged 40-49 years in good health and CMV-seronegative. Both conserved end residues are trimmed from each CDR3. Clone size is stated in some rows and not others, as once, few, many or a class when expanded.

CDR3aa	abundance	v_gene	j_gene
ASSLREVRGYEQY	-	TRBV5-1	TRBJ2-7
ASSPPRQDNSYEQY	-	TRBV11-1	TRBJ2-7
ASSLYHLRGSSYNSPLH	-	TRBV5-1	TRBJ1-6
ASSLLRSGTSMDEQY	-	TRBV18	TRBJ2-7
ASSGGVQLATEAF	-	TRBV6-1	TRBJ1-1
ASSPGGTDRYSGQPQH	once	TRBV11-2	TRBJ1-5
ASSTEHSMSTQHYGYT	-	TRBV13	TRBJ1-2
ASSYSGTGLGYT	-	TRBV6-6	TRBJ1-2
ATSIRGYEQY	-	TRBV15	TRBJ2-7
ASSLAVVRQPQH	-	TRBV7-8	TRBJ1-5
ASSLRITGELF	-	TRBV5-4	TRBJ2-2
ASSQESRGQKFGYT	-	TRBV4-1	TRBJ1-2
ASSDQGPPQPLH	-	TRBV2	TRBJ1-6
ASSEGDRGNTYEQY	few	TRBV6-1	TRBJ2-7
ASSQVGASGEYNEQF	-	TRBV4-2	TRBJ2-1
ASSRGQGLDTQY	-	TRBV7-9	TRBJ2-3
ASRTSGNNEQF	few	TRBV6-5	TRBJ2-1
ASSYQGQGMSGELF	-	TRBV6-5	TRBJ2-2
ASRLLAWRVICLGNTIY	-	TRBV12-2	TRBJ1-3
ASSWSGGAPRYNEQF	-	TRBV5-1	TRBJ2-1
AISAGQGYYGYT	-	TRBV10-3	TRBJ1-2
ASSIGGASNYGYT	-	TRBV19	TRBJ1-2
ASSQTPGVPSGNTIY	-	TRBV4-1	TRBJ1-3
ASSGRGGPDTQY	-	TRBV2	TRBJ2-3
ASSQERGGQGLRNEQF	-	TRBV4-3	TRBJ2-1
ASNRGEVGGTEAF	-	TRBV19	TRBJ1-1
ASSFEGDTEAF	-	TRBV11-2	TRBJ1-1
ASLRGTGDSGANVLT	few	TRBV30	TRBJ2-6
ASSRGRGRGKNIQY	-	TRBV5-8	TRBJ2-4
ASSLSPGNFGYT	-	TRBV4-3	TRBJ1-2
ASSLFRVWAGELF	once	TRBV11-2	TRBJ2-2
ASSQEGTGQETQY	few	TRBV4-2	TRBJ2-5
SVDDTKEAF	-	TRBV20-1	TRBJ1-1
ASQSTTGRYEQY	-	TRBV28	TRBJ2-7
ASSQSYKGFSGGSTGELF	-	TRBV23-1	TRBJ2-2
ASSKASAYGYT	-	TRBV11-1	TRBJ1-2
ASSATETGRTEAF	few	TRBV10-2	TRBJ1-1
ARGGETQY	-	TRBV6-6	TRBJ2-5
ASSQDWGVYQPQH	-	TRBV4-3	TRBJ1-5
ASSEQDYEQY	-	TRBV11-2	TRBJ2-7
ASSLDRGYSSGTEAF	-	TRBV7-9	TRBJ1-1